The 5 T cell receptor beta chains below come from one sample, sequenced in a study of blood T cells in healthy people across ages. Together with a sample-barcoded 5' primer, a J-beta primer mix was included in a second PCR lasting roughly 6 to 12 cycles. From the 5' RACE reads, TCRdb called clonotypes with MiXCR, one entry per CDR3 protein. The sample yields hundreds of thousands of distinct CDR3 sequences, around 45% seen once. The sequenced material came from blood. All receptors come from a man between 60 and 75 years old in good health.

The genes are TRBV2 and TRBJ1-5; 12 positions agree with TRBD1. The germline V gene encodes CDR1 SNHLY and CDR2 FYNNEI. The CDR3 runs to 16 residues. V gave up 7 bases and J gave up 1 base; unmatched junction bases: 5. The CDR3 nucleotides read TGTGCCAGCACCGAGGGACAGGGGGCCAGCAATCAGCCCCAGCATTTT. Translating it yields CASTEGQGASNQPQHF.

A remark on this clonotype: Germline is not matched at one junction end, which may reflect a read error. The chain's CDR3 is CASSQEAALYGHTF. The CDR3 bases are TGTGCCAGCAGCCAAGAGGCAGCCCTCTATGGCCACACCTTC. V and J are TRBV4-2 and TRBJ1-2; no clear D. This CDR3 is built from 14 residues. Germline V gene sequence: CDR1 LGHNA, CDR2 YNFKEQ.

This clonotype was recorded a few times. This rearrangement joins TRBV29-1 to TRBJ2-7; 7 bases agree with TRBD2. Germline-derived CDR1 and CDR2 are SQVTM and ANQGSEA. The junction had 4 bases not matched to a gene; V was cut back by 8 bases and J by 3 bases. The CDR3 totals 11 residues. CDR3 amino acids: CSREASYEQYF. The DNA of the CDR3 is TGCAGCCGGGAGGCCAGCTACGAGCAGTACTTC.

The rearrangement joins TRBV20-1 to TRBJ2-3; 9 bases line up with TRBD2. Germline assignment: CDR1 DFQATT and CDR2 SNEGSKA (reference sequence). The CDR3 extends over 15 amino acids. Trimming cost V 1 base and J 4 bases; bases outside gene matches: 6. In nucleotides, the CDR3 is TGCAGTGCTAGAGCGGTAGCGGGGGTGTCAGATACGCAGTATTTT. This gives the protein CSARAVAGVSDTQYF.

The chain is built from TRBV20-1 and TRBJ1-5; a possible D gene is TRBD1 (6 bases). V gave up 4 bases and J gave up 1 base, with 17 bases separating them. This CDR3 region has 16 residues. CDR1 is DFQATT, CDR2 SNEGSKA, per germline (reference sequence). CDR3 residues: CSAMSGTPMSNQPQHF. CDR3 coding DNA: TGCAGTGCTATGTCCGGGACACCTATGAGCAATCAGCCCCAGCATTTT.